This TCR beta chain was found in a study of T-cell memory formation after mild COVID-19. Study conclusions and caveats: Pre-infection memory harbored some responding clones, suggesting cross-reactive memory joined.

CDR3 length equals 15 residues. V was clipped by 3 bases and J by 2 bases, with 14 bases between them. The germline V gene has CDR1 SGDLS and CDR2 YYNGEE. Remarks on this clonotype: Antigen specificity is unknown.

cDNA libraries for TCR alpha and TCR beta, carrying sample barcodes and UMIs, came from 5'RACE with constant-segment primers. TCRdb re-called the 5' RACE reads with MiXCR, one entry per CDR3 protein. The data contain roughly 480,000 distinct CDR3 sequences, around a quarter of them singletons. The chain recombines TRBV9 with TRBJ1-1; D perhaps matches TRBD1 (5 bases). Input material: PBMCs or a T cell subset sorted from them (not recorded which). The receptor was derived from an adult woman who had mild COVID-19 (a few samples of this study predate the infection). Cell type and time point are not known. This CDR3 reads CASSGAGTANTEAFF. The CDR3 coding sequence is TGTGCCAGCAGCGGGGCCGGGACGGCTAACACTGAAGCTTTCTTT.